This TCR beta chain emerged from a study of T-cell memory formation after mild COVID-19. About the research overall: TCR clusters were mostly donor specific. The study, taken as a whole, reports: CD4+ contracting clones were found mainly in CM and EM, and CD8+ ones in EMRA.

This clonotype has just a few counts. Its specificity is not known. TCR alpha and TCR beta cDNA libraries with sample barcodes and UMIs came from 5'RACE using constant-segment primers. Each CDR3 protein gets one entry after TCRdb re-called the 5' RACE reads with MiXCR. The sample contains some 100,000 distinct CDR3 sequences, around 10% of which appear only once. The sequenced sample was PBMCs or a T cell subset sorted from them (not recorded which). This TCR was sampled from a man between 18 and 29 years old who had mild COVID-19 (a few samples of this study predate the infection). Cell type and time point are not known.

DNA for the CDR3: TGCAGTGCTAGACCGCCAGTTGGGGTGGTGGGTGAAAAACTGTTTTTT. Residues: CSARPPVGVVGEKLFF. The genes are TRBV20-1 and TRBJ1-4; no firm D call. This CDR3 region has 16 residues. Germline-derived CDR1 and CDR2 are DFQATT and SNEGSKA (reference sequence). V lost 2 bases, J lost 7 bases, and 20 bases lay in between.